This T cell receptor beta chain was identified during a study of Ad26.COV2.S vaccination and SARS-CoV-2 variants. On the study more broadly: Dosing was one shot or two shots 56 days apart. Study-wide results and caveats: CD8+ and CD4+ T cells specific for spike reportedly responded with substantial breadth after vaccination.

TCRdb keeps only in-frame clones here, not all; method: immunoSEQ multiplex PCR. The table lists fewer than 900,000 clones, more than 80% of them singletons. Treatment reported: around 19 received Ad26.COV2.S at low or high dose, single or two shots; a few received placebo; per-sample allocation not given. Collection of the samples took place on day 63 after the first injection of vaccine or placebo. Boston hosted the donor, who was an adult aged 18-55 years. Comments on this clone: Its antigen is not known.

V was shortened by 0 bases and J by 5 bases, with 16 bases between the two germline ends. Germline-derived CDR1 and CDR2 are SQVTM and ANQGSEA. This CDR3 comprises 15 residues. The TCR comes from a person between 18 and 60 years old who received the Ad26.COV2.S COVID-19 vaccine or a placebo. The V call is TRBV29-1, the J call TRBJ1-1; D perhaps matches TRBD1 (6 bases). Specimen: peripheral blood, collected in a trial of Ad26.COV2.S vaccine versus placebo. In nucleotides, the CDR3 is TGCAGCGTTGAAGACGCGACCTCAGGGGAAACTGAAGCTTTCTTT. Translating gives CSVEDATSGETEAFF.